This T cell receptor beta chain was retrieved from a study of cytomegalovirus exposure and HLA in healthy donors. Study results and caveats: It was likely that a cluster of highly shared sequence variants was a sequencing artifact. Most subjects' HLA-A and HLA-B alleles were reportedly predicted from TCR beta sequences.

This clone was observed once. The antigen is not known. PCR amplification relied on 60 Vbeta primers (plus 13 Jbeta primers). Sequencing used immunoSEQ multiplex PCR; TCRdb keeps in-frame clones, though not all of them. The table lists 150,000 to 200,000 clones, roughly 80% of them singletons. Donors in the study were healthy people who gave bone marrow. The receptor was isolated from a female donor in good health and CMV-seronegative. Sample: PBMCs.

The CDR3 DNA reads TGTGCCAGCAGCTGGACCGGGACTAGCGGTTACGAGCAGTACTTC. Amino acid sequence: CASSWTGTSGYEQYF. This chain uses TRBV5-6 with TRBJ2-7, with 11 bases aligning to TRBD2. The V gene's germline CDR1 is SGHDT and CDR2 YYEEEE. The CDR3 covers 15 residues. Trimming took 3 bases from V and 4 from J; bases not matched to a gene: 6.